This T cell receptor beta chain was captured by sequencing in a study of OX40 agonist ivuxolimab in advanced cancers. Overall study: At 0.01 to 10 mg/kg, ivuxolimab was administered intravenously to patients every 2 weeks. Study results and caveats: On average, CD8+ T cells showed a greater number of expanded clones than CD4+.

Measured with immunoSEQ multiplex PCR; TCRdb has only the in-frame clones, and not every one. The profile shows 75,000 to 80,000 clones, around 80% of them singletons. Worth noting for this clone: Its target is unknown.

The CDR3 length is 14 residues. Germline lookup yields CDR1 SGHNT and CDR2 YENEEA. The V end lost 1 base, the J end lost 0 bases, and 7 bases lay between the germline ends. The chain joins TRBV11-3 to TRBJ2-7; D unresolved. This sequence originates from an adult with an advanced solid tumor such as melanoma, head and neck, liver or kidney cancer. The specimen was CD4+ or CD8+ T cells sorted from blood, collected in a trial of the OX40 agonist ivuxolimab. CDR3 DNA: TGTGCCAGCAGCTTAGGGACGGGCTCCTACGAGCAGTACTTC. As protein: CASSLGTGSYEQYF. Filled out from reference TRBV11-3 and TRBJ2-7, the complete variable domain reads EAGVVQSPRYKIIEKKQPVAFWCNPISGHNTLYWYLQNLGQGPELLIRYENEEAVDDSQLPKDRFSAERLKGVDSTLKIQPAELGDSAVYLCASSLGTGSYEQYFGPGTRLTVT.